Below, one T cell receptor (beta chain) is given with its context. It lacks a known antigen. Base qualities are missing; no much larger clone stands one base away. V lost 5 bases and J lost 1 base; the stretch between them is 9 bases long. Looking up the germline V gene (reference sequence) yields CDR1 MNHEY and CDR2 SMNVEV. The CDR3, from cysteine to phenylalanine, totals 13 residues. Solely the CDR3 DNA is kept, with 39 bases framed from the first base. The collaborating institutions used their own protocols to collect whole blood in K2EDTA tubes. Collaborator samples were shipped for TCRbeta analysis as frozen whole blood, isolated PBMCs, or DNA extracted from either sample type. This record comes from a study of blood T cell repertoires in COVID-19 (dated by TCRdb to about 2020). For the wider study: Samples covering the acute and convalescent phases of COVID-19 were provided by collaborators in the United States, Italy and Spain. The dataset comprised deeply sampled blood TCRbeta repertoires from subjects exposed to, actively infected with, or recovered from COVID-19. Samples came from the ongoing ImmuneRACE study (first 160 participants) plus 1,254 subjects from 6 global collaborators. Nearly every sample came with metadata listing a de-identified subject ID, COVID-19 status, age in years and sex. HLA class I and class II types, where available, came from metadata supplied by the sample provider rather than from assay-based typing. The material from the prospective study consisted of cDNA or gDNA derived from T cells, B-cell-depleted T cells, or PBMCs. The repertoires were made available in a free public database intended to serve as a resource for research on the immune response to SARS-CoV-2. General study outcomes and caveats: How much clinical and demographic metadata was included differed by source and by participant, and the metadata was provided uncurated.

The immunoSEQ Assay, a bias-controlled multiplex PCR, was used to amplify TCRbeta CDR3 regions from genomic DNA. As for the authors' bioinformatics: Nucleated cell counts per sample were estimated from amplification of reference gene primers within the assay. Sequence reads were collapsed and filtered to measure the absolute abundance of every unique TCRbeta CDR3 rearrangement. Productive Simpson clonality was computed per sample as the square root of Simpson's diversity index over productive rearrangements. This is the immuneACCESS table as TCRdb keeps it, with only in-frame sequences that have V and J called. A part of the clones is gone; compared with another copy, unresolved V genes explain less than half, and the rest is unexplained. The D gene and trimming were derived from the DNA, and the V and J assignments and clone size from that table. This sample comprises about 140,000 clones, 85% of them detected only once. The ten top clones hold 2.5% to 3.5% of the sample.

The chain is made from TRBV27 and TRBJ2-7, and the D gene may be TRBD1, 6 bases matching. The source is a man aged 50-59 years with acute or convalescent COVID-19. Source material: peripheral blood. The bases are TGTGCCAGCAGTAGACAGGATTCCTACGAGCAGTACTTC. Translated, this gives CASSRQDSYEQYF.